This entry lists 5 T cell receptor beta chains sequenced from one sample in a study of T cells in Graves' hyperthyroidism and ophthalmopathy. TCR beta CDR3 regions were amplified from RNA. A first-round RT-PCR of the TCR CDR3 used the HTBI primer set. TCRdb fed the multiplex PCR reads into MiXCR, producing one record per CDR3 protein. The sample consists of around 760,000 distinct CDR3 sequences, approximately 40% of them appearing once. Material for sequencing was blood. All receptors derive from a woman aged 40-49 years with Graves' hyperthyroidism.

The V gene is TRBV12-3 or TRBV12-4, the J gene TRBJ2-7, with a tentative D call TRBD1 (5 bases). This CDR3 contains 14 residues. Trimming removed 5 bases from V and 4 bases from J, with 15 bases in between. The CDR3 DNA reads TGTGCCAGCAGTCGTTCGACAGATTCATACGAGCAGTACTTC. This translates into CASSRSTDSYEQYF.

There are a few counts of this clonotype. The rearrangement joins TRBV7-8 to TRBJ2-2; D uncertain. With 5 bases removed from V and 7 bases from J, the gap between germline ends came to 17 bases. The CDR3 length is 15 residues. Per germline, CDR1 SGHVS and CDR2 FQNEAQ. The CDR3 region is CASSPPVIVRGELFF. The CDR3 region has the DNA TGTGCCAGCAGCCCCCCAGTTATTGTCCGCGGGGAGCTGTTTTTT.

J is TRBJ1-5 and V is TRBV11-3; TRBD1 aligns across 10 bases. V gave up 2 bases and J gave up 4 bases; unmatched junction bases: 20. Germline V gene data show CDR1 as SGHNT and CDR2 as YENEEA. This CDR3 contains 21 residues. In DNA, the CDR3 is TGTGCCAGCAGCTTACCCTGGGACAGGGGATTCGGCCCAGGGTGTAATCAGCCCCAGCATTTT. It specifies CASSLPWDRGFGPGCNQPQHF. The whole variable domain, filled in from reference TRBV11-3 and TRBJ1-5, reads EAGVVQSPRYKIIEKKQPVAFWCNPISGHNTLYWYLQNLGQGPELLIRYENEEAVDDSQLPKDRFSAERLKGVDSTLKIQPAELGDSAVYLCASSLPWDRGFGPGCNQPQHFGDGTRLSIL.

Worth noting for this clonotype: With a much larger clone just one base away, this may be a read error. The J gene is TRBJ1-4, the V gene TRBV6-5, with D hard to call. Looked up from germline, CDR1 is MNHEY and CDR2 is SVGAGI. CDR3 size: 16 residues. Between the trimmed V and J ends, which lost 0 bases and 6 bases, there was a span of 14 bases. The CDR3 DNA follows: TGTGCCAGCAGTTACTCGTCTCTCCAACGAGATGAAAAACTGTTTTTT. It encodes CASSYSSLQRDEKLFF.

The genes are TRBV29-1 and TRBJ1-1, with D possibly matching TRBD1 (6 bases). CDR3 length: 14 residues. CDR1 and CDR2 (germline): SQVTM, ANQGSEA. Trimming removed 4 bases from V and 0 bases from J, with 12 bases in between. Here the CDR3 reads CSVGGAGLNTEAFF. The CDR3, as DNA: TGCAGCGTTGGGGGGGCAGGGTTGAACACTGAAGCTTTCTTT. The full variable domain, in which reference TRBV29-1 and TRBJ1-1 provide the parts outside the CDR3, is SAVISQKPSRDICQRGTSLTIQCQVDSQVTMMFWYRQQPGQSLTLIATANQGSEATYESGFVIDKFPISRPNLTFSTLTVSNMSPEDSSIYLCSVGGAGLNTEAFFGQGTRLTVV.